This T cell receptor (beta chain) was sequenced in a study of metastatic and nonmetastatic thyroid tumors. In the study overall: Where malignant and benign thyroid patients were concerned, repertoires were compared across blood and tumor or nodule tissue.

With MiXCR, TCRdb called clones anew from the PCR reads. Seen here are about 11,000 clones, about 31% observed once, and the top ten hold roughly 16%. The CDR3 contains 14 residues. Germline V gives CDR1 SGHTA, CDR2 FQGTGA. The ends were cut back, 5 bases at V and 6 bases at J, with 16 bases in the middle. Thyroid surgery was performed in patients who had received no treatment beforehand. The chain has TRBV7-3 and TRBJ1-2, with D possibly TRBD1 on 6 matching bases. This clonotype was obtained from a female donor with papillary thyroid cancer or a benign thyroid nodule (not recorded which). Some clones in this sample may be carry-over from other donors' samples. Sequenced: tumor tissue. The CDR3: CASSTRGGSNGYTF. The CDR3 nucleotides read TGTGCCAGCAGCACAAGAGGGGGTAGTAATGGCTACACCTTC.